This T cell receptor (beta chain) stems from a study of cytomegalovirus exposure and HLA in healthy donors (dated by TCRdb to about 2017). With respect to the entire study: According to a later analysis, one platform produced both the roughly 120 validation repertoires and the roughly 640 repertoires of the first cohort. The study aimed to test whether signatures of past pathogen exposure could be identified by cataloging public T cell receptors. Besides the first cohort of 666 subjects, a separate validation cohort made up of some 110 different subjects was used. The study combined high-throughput TCR immunosequencing, statistical association of individual TCRs with disease status, and machine learning to predict cytomegalovirus infection status.

The CDR3, cysteine through phenylalanine, is 14 amino acids long. Only CDR3 DNA remains: 42 bases, in frame from the first base. The trim is 3 bases for V and 4 bases for J, with a gap of 13 bases between the germline ends. Sequences MDHEN (CDR1) and SYDVKM (CDR2) are obtained from the germline V gene. The paper's findings and limits, for the study overall: The study listed 150 to 200 TCR beta chains as associated with cytomegalovirus. While some public TCRs were present in many individuals, most TCR sequences turned up only very rarely across donors. Of the cluster scores, around 95% were above 0 in a later analysis, which found that TCRs clustered in the first cohort also tended to co-occur in the 120 or so validation repertoires. A later analysis lacked HLA typing for the validation cohort, so it scored co-occurrence in that cohort across all 110 or so repertoires. The classifier was reported to diagnose cytomegalovirus status with high specificity and sensitivity in both the original and validation cohorts. Three of the identified cytomegalovirus-associated TCR beta chains were confirmed in vitro to be specific for cytomegalovirus antigens. According to the authors, the approach could potentially be generalized to other disease states and immunological phenotypes.

The donors belonged to the validation cohort of around 130 subjects, which was separate from the roughly 700-subject first cohort. About this clone: The antigen it binds to is not known. The sample holds no much larger clone one base away, and base qualities are not on file.

The library was prepared using the immunoSEQ multiplex PCR assay. The authors' analysis ran thus. To diagnose cytomegalovirus status from the catalog of TCR beta chain sequences, a statistical classification framework was built. What TCRdb holds here is the immuneACCESS table cut down to in-frame rearrangements. Part of the clones is not present; checked against another copy, under half of the missing clones reflect an unresolved V gene, and the others are unexplained. V and J calls and clone size follow that table, whereas D and trimming were derived from the DNA. The sample records approximately 170,000 clones, 84% of which are singletons. The ten largest clones capture 10% to 13% of the sample.

Sequencing was carried out using PBMCs. The receptor's source is a man younger than 40 in good health and CMV-seropositive. The sequence joins TRBV28 to TRBJ2-7; TRBD1 is perhaps the D gene, given 7 matching bases. DNA sequence: TGTGCCAGCAGTTTTCCGGCAGGGGGGTACGAGCAGTACTTC. Its protein reads: CASSFPAGGYEQYF.